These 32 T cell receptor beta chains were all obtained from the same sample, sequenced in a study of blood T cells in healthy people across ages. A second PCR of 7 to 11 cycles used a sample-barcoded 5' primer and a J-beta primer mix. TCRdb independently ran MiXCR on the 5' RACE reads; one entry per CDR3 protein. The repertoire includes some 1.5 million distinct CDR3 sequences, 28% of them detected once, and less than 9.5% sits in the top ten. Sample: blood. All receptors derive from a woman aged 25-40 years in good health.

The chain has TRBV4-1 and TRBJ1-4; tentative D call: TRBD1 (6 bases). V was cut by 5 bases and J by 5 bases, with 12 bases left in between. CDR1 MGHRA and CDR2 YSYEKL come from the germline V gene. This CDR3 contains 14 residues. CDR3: CASSYPTGNEKLFF. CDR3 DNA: TGCGCCAGCAGCTACCCTACAGGGAATGAAAAACTGTTTTTT.

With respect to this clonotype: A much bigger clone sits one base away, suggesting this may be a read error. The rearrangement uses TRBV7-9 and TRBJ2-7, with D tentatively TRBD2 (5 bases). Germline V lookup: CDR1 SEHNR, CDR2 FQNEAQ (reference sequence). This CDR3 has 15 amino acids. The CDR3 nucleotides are TGTGCCAGCAGCACAGACTGGGCTAGCTCCTACGAGCAGGACTTC. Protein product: CASSTDWASSYEQDF.

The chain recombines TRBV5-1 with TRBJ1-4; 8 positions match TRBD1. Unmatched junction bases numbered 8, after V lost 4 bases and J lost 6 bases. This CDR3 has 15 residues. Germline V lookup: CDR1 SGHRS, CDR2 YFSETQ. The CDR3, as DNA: TGCGCCAGCAGCCACCCCGGACAGGGCGATGAAAAACTGTTTTTT. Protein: CASSHPGQGDEKLFF.

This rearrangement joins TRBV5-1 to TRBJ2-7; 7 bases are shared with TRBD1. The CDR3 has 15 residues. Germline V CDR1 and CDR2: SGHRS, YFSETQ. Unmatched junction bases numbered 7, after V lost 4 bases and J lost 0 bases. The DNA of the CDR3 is TGCGCCAGCAGCGCCCCGACAGGGACCTCCTACGAGCAGTACTTC. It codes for CASSAPTGTSYEQYF.

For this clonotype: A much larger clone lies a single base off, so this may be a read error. CDR3 coding DNA: TGTGCCAGCAGATCTCGGGCAGCGCCAGGACTCTACGAGCAGTTCTTC. It translates to CASRSRAAPGLYEQFF. The chain couples TRBV28 to TRBJ2-1, with TRBD2 as a possible D gene (5 bases). V was trimmed by 6 bases and J by 10 bases, leaving 25 bases between them. The CDR3 covers 16 residues. Germline V lookup: CDR1 MDHEN, CDR2 SYDVKM. The full variable domain, completed using reference TRBV28 and TRBJ2-1, is DVKVTQSSRYLVKRTGEKVFLECVQDMDHENMFWYRQDPGLGLRLIYFSYDVKMKEKGDIPEGYSVSREKKERFSLILESASTNQTSMYLCASRSRAAPGLYEQFFGPGTRLTVL.

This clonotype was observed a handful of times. CDR3 sequence: CASSRMGRVQETQYF. Written as DNA, the CDR3 is TGTGCCAGCAGCCGAATGGGCCGGGTACAAGAGACCCAGTACTTC. V and J are TRBV7-2 and TRBJ2-5; D is unresolved. Per the germline V gene, CDR1 is SGHTA and CDR2 is FQGNSA. The V gene lost 5 bases and the J gene lost 2 bases, with 15 bases spanning the gap. CDR3 length equals 15 residues.

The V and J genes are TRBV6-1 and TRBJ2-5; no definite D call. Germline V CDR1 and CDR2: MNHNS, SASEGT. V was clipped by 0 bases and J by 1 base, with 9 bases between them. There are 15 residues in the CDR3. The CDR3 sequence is CASSEAPMAQETQYF. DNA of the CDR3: TGTGCCAGCAGTGAAGCGCCAATGGCCCAAGAGACCCAGTACTTC.

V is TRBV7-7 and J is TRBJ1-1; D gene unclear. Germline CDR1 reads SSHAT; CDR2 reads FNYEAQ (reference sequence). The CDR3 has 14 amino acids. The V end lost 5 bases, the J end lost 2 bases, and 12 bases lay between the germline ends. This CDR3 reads CASSPHIGNTEAFF. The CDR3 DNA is TGTGCCAGCAGCCCCCACATTGGAAACACTGAAGCTTTCTTT. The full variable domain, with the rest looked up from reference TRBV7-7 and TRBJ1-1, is GAGVSQSPRYKVTKRGQDVTLRCDPISSHATLYWYQQALGQGPEFLTYFNYEAQPDKSGLPSDRFSAERPEGSISTLTIQRTEQRDSAMYRCASSPHIGNTEAFFGQGTRLTVV.

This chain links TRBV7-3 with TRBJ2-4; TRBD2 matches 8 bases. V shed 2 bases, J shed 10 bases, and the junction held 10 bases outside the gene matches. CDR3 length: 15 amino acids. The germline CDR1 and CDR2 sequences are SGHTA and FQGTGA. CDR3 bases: TGTGCCAGCAGCTTAGGCGGGGGGACCATAAATATTCAGTACTTC. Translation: CASSLGGGTINIQYF.

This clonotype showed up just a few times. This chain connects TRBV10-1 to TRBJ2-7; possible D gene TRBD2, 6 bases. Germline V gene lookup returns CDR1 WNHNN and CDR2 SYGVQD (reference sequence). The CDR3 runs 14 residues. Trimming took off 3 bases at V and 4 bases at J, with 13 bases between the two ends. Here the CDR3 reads CASSDRDSPYEQYF. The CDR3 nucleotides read TGCGCCAGCAGTGATCGGGACTCTCCTTACGAGCAGTACTTC.

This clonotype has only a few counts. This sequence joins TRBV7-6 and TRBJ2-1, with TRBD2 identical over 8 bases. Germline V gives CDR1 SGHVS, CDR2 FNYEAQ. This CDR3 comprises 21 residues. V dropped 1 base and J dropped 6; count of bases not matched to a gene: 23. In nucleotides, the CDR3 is TGTGCCAGCAGCTTAGTGGTTGCCGTTCCAAATACGGGAGGGGGTCCCAATGAGCAGTTCTTC. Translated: CASSLVVAVPNTGGGPNEQFF. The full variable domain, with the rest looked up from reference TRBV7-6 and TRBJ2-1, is GAGVSQSPRYKVTKRGQDVALRCDPISGHVSLYWYRQALGQGPEFLTYFNYEAQQDKSGLPNDRFSAERPEGSISTLTIQRTEQRDSAMYRCASSLVVAVPNTGGGPNEQFFGPGTRLTVL.

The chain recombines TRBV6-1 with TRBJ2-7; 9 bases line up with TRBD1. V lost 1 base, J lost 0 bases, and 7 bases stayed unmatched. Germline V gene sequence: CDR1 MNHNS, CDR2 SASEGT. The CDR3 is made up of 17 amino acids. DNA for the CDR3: TGTGCCAGCAGTGAAGGAACTGGACAGGGGAGCTCCTACGAGCAGTACTTC. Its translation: CASSEGTGQGSSYEQYF.

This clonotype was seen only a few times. CDR3 nucleotides: TGTGCCAGCCCCCTATACGTCCTAGCCAAAAACATTCAGTACTTC. Translating gives CASPLYVLAKNIQYF. The V and J genes are TRBV12-3 or TRBV12-4 and TRBJ2-4; the D is unclear. CDR3 length: 15 residues. Deletions cut 8 bases from V and 0 bases from J, with 14 bases between.

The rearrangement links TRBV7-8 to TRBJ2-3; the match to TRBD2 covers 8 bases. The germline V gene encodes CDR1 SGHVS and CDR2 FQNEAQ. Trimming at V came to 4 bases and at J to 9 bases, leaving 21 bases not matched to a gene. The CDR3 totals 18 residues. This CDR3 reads CASSSPAAGLAGDGTQYF. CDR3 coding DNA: TGTGCCAGCAGCTCCCCCGCGGCCGGACTAGCAGGAGACGGCACGCAGTATTTT. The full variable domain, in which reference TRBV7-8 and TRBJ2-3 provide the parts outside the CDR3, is GAGVSQSPRYKVAKRGQDVALRCDPISGHVSLFWYQQALGQGPEFLTYFQNEAQLDKSGLPSDRFFAERPEGSVSTLKIQRTQQEDSAVYLCASSSPAAGLAGDGTQYFGPGTRLTVL.

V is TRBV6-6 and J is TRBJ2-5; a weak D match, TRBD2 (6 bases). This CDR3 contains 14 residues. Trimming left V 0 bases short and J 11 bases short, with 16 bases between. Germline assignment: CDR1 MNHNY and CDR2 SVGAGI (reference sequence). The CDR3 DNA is TGTGCCAGCAGTTACTCGGGACTTCCCAATGAGCAGTACTTC. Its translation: CASSYSGLPNEQYF.

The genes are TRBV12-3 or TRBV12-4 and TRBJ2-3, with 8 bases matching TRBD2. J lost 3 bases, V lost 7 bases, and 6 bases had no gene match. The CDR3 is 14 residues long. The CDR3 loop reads CASIPGLGTDTQYF. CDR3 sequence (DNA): TGTGCCAGCATTCCGGGACTAGGGACAGATACGCAGTATTTT.

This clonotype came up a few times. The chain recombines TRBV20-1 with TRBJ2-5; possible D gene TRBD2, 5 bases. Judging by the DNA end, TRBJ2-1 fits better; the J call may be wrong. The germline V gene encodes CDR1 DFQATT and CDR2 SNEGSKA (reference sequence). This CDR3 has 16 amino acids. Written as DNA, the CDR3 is TGCAGTGCTACCATGGACGCACGAGGGAACCAAGAGACCCAGTTCTTC. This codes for CSATMDARGNQETQFF.

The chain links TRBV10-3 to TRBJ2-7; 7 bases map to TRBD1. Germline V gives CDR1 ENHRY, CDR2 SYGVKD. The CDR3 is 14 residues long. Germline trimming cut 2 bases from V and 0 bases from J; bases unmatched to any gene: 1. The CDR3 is CAISERDSSYEQYF. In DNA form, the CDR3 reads TGTGCCATCAGTGAGAGGGACAGCTCCTACGAGCAGTACTTC.

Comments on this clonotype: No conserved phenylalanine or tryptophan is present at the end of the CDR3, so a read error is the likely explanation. The CDR3, as DNA: TGTGCCAGCAGTGCAAGACAGGGATATGGCTACACCATC. This gives the protein CASSARQGYGYTI. The V gene is TRBV25-1, the J gene TRBJ1-2, with TRBD1 matching over 7 bases. The germline V gene encodes CDR1 MGHDK and CDR2 SYGVNS. This CDR3 comprises 13 residues. The J segment lost 5 bases and the V segment lost 4 bases, leaving 4 bases of the junction unmatched.

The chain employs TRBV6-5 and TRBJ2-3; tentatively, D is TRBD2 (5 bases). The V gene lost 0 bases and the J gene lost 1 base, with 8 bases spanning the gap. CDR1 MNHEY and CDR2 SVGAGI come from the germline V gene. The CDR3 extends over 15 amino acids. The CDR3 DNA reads TGTGCCAGCAGTTACTCGGGGAGTGGCACAGATACGCAGTATTTT. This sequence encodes CASSYSGSGTDTQYF.

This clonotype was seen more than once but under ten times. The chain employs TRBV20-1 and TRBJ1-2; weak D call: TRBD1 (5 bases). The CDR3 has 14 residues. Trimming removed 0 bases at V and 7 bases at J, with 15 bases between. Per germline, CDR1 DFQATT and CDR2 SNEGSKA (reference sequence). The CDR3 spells CSARDLEQGSGYTF. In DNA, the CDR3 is TGCAGTGCTAGAGATCTGGAGCAGGGAAGTGGCTACACCTTC.

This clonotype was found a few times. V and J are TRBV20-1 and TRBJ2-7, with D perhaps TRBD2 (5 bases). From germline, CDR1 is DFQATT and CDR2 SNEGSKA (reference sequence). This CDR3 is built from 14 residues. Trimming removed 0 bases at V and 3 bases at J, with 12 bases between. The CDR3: CSARDSESGYEQYF. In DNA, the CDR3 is TGCAGTGCTAGAGATTCGGAAAGCGGCTACGAGCAGTACTTC.

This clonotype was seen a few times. The CDR3, as DNA: TGCAGTGCTCAACCGGGACTAGCGGGAATGAATGAGCAGTTCTTC. Its protein is CSAQPGLAGMNEQFF. J is TRBJ2-1 and V is TRBV20-1; 13 nucleotides match TRBD2. CDR1 and CDR2 from the germline V gene are DFQATT and SNEGSKA (reference sequence). The CDR3 extends over 15 amino acids. J was trimmed by 7 bases and V by 5 bases; bases with no gene match: 8.

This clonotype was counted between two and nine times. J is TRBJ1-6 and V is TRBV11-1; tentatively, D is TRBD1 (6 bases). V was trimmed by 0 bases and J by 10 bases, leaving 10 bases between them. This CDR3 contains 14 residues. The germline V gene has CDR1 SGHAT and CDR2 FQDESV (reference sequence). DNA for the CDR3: TGTGCCAGCAGCTTAGCGGGGGGCAGGTCACCCCTCCACTTT. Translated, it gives CASSLAGGRSPLHF.

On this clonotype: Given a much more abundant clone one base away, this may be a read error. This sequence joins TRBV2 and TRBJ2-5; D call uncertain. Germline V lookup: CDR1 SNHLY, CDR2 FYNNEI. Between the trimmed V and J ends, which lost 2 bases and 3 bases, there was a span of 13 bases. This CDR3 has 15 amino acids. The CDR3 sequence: CASSESPEYKETQYF. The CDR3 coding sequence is TGTGCCAGCAGTGAATCCCCAGAGTACAAAGAGACCCAGTACTTC.

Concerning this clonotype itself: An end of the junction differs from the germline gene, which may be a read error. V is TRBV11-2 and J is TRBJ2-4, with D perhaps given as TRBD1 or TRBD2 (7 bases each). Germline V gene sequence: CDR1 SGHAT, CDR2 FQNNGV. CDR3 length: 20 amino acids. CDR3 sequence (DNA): TGTGCCCGCAGCTTTTGGACAGGCAAAAATTCTGCCGGGGGGAAAAACATTCAGTACTTC. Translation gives CARSFWTGKNSAGGKNIQYF.

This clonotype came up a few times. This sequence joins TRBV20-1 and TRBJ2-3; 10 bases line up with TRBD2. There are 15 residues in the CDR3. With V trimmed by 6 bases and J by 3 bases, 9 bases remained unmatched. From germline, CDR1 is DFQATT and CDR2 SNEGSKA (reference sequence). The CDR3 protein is CSAVNSGGATDTQYF. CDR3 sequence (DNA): TGCAGTGCCGTAAACAGCGGGGGGGCGACAGATACGCAGTATTTT.

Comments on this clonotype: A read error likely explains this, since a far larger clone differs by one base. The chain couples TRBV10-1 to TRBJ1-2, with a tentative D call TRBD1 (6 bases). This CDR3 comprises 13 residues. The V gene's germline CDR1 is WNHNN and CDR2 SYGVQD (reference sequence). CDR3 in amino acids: CASGEGGSYGYTF. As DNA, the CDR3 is TGCGCCAGCGGTGAAGGGGGGAGCTATGGCTACACCTTC.

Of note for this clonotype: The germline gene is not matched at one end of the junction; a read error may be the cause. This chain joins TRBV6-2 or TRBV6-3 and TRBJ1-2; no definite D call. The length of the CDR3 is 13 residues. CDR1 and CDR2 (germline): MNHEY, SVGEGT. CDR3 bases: TGTGCCGGCAGTTACTCGATGGGGTATGGCTACACCTTC. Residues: CAGSYSMGYGYTF.

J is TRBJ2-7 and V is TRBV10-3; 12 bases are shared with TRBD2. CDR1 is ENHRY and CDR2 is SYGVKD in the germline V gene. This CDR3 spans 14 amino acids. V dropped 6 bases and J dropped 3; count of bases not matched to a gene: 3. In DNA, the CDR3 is TGTGCCATCAGAAGGACTAGCGGGGACTACGAGCAGTACTTC. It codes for CAIRRTSGDYEQYF.

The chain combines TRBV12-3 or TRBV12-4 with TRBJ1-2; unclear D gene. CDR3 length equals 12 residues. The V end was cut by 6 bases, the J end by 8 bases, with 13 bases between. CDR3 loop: CASSTKLRGYTF. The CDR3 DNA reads TGTGCCAGCAGCACCAAACTTCGGGGCTACACCTTC.

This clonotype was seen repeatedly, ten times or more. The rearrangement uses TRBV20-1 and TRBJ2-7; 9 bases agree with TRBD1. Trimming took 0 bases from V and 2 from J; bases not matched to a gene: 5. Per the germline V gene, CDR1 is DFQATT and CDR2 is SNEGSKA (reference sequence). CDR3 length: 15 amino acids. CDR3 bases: TGCAGTGCTAGAGACCCGACAGGGGGTGCCTACGAGCAGTACTTC. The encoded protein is CSARDPTGGAYEQYF.